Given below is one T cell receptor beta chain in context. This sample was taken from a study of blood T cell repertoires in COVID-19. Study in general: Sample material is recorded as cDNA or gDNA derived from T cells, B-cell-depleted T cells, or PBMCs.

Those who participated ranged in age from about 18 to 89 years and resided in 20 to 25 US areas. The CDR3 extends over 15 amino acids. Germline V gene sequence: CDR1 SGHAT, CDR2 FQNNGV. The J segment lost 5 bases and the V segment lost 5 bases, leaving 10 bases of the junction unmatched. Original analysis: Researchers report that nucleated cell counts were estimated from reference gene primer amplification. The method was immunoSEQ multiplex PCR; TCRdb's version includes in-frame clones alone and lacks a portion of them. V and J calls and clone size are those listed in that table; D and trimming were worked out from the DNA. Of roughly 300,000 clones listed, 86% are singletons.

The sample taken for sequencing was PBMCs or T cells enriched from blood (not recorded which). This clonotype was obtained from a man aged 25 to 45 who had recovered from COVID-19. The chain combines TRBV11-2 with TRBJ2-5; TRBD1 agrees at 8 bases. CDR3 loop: CASSQFGQGGETQYF. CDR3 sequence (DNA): TGTGCCAGCAGCCAATTCGGACAGGGAGGCGAGACCCAGTACTTC.